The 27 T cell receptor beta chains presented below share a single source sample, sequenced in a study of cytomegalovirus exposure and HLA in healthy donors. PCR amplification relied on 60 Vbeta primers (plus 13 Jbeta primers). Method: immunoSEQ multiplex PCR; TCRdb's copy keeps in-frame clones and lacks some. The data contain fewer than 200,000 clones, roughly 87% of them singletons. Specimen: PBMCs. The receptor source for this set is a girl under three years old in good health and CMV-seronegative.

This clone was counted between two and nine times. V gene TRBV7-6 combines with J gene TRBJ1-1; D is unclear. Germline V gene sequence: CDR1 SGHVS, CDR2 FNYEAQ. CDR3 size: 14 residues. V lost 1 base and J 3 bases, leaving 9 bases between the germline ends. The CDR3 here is CASSLDSEYTEAFF. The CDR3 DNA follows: TGTGCCAGCAGCTTAGACTCCGAGTACACTGAAGCTTTCTTT.

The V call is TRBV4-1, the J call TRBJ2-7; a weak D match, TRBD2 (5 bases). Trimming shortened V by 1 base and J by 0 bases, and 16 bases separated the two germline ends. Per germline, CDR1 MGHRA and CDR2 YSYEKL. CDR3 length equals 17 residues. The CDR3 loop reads CASSQGVQGGSSYEQYF. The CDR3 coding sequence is TGCGCCAGCAGCCAAGGGGTCCAAGGTGGGAGCTCCTACGAGCAGTACTTC.

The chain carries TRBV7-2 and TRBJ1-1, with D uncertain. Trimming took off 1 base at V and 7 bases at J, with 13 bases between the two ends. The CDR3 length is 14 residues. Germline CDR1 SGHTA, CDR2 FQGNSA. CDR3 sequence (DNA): TGTGCCAGCAGCTTAGTCGGGCAGCGGTATGAAGCTTTCTTT. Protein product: CASSLVGQRYEAFF.

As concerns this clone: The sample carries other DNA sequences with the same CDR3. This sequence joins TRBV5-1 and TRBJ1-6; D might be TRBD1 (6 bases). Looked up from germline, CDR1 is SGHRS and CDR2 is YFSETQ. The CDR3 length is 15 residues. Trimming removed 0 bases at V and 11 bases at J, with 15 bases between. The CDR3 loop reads CASSLVGGRSPPLHF. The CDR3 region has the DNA TGCGCCAGCAGCTTGGTTGGGGGCCGGAGCCCACCCCTCCACTTT.

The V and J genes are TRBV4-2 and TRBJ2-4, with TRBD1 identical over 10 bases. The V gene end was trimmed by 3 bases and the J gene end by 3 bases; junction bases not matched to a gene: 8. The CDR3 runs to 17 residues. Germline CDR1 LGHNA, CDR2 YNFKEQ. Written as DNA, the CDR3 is TGTGCCAGCAGCCATGTGGACAGGGGGTCGGGCAAAAACATTCAGTACTTC. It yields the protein CASSHVDRGSGKNIQYF.

For the CDR3, the DNA is TGCGCCAGCAGCTTGCGACAGGGGCACGAGCAGTACTTC. Protein sequence: CASSLRQGHEQYF. J is TRBJ2-7 and V is TRBV5-1, with 8 bases aligning to TRBD1. The CDR3 is 13 residues long. Trimming removed 1 base from V and 5 bases from J; junction bases left unmatched: 2. The germline CDR1 and CDR2 sequences are SGHRS and YFSETQ.

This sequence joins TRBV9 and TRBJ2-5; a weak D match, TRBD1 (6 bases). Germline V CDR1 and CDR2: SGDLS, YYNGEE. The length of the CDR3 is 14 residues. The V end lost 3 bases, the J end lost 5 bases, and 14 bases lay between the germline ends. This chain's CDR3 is CASSASRGAETQYF. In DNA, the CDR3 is TGTGCCAGCAGCGCCTCCAGGGGAGCTGAGACCCAGTACTTC.

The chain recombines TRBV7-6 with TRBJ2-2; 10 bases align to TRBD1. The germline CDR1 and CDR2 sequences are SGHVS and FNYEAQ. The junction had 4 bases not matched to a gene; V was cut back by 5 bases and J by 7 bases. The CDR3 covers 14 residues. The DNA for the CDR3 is TGTGCCAGCAGCGTGACAGGGGGCCTCGGGGAGCTGTTTTTT. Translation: CASSVTGGLGELFF.

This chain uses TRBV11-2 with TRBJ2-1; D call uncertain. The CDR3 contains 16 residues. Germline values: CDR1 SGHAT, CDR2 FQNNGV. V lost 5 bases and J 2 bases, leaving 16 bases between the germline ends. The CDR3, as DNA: TGTGCCAGCAGCCCCCCCCAGTTTTACGCCTACAATGAGCAGTTCTTC. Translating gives CASSPPQFYAYNEQFF.

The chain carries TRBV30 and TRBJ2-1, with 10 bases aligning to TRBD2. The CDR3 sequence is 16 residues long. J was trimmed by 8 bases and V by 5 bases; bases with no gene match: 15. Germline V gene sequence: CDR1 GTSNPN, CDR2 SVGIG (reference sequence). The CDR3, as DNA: TGTGCCTGGGACTTAACCTCTAGCGGGAGAGGGGATGAGCAGTTCTTC. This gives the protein CAWDLTSSGRGDEQFF.

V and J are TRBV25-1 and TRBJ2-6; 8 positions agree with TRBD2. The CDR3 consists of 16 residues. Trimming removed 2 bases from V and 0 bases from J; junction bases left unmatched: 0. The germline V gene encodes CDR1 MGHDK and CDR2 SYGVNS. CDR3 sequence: CASSERGGSGANVLTF. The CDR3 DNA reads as TGTGCCAGCAGTGAACGGGGGGGCTCTGGGGCCAACGTCCTGACTTTC. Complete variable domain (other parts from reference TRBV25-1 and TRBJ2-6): EADIYQTPRYLVIGTGKKITLECSQTMGHDKMYWYQQDPGMELHLIHYSYGVNSTEKGDLSSESTVSRIRTEHFPLTLESARPSHTSQYLCASSERGGSGANVLTFGAGSRLTVL.

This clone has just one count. CDR3 sequence: CASSTRQGANTEAFF. CDR3 nucleotide sequence: TGTGCCAGTAGTACGAGACAGGGGGCGAACACTGAAGCTTTCTTT. This sequence joins TRBV19 and TRBJ1-1; 10 bases agree with TRBD1. The ends lost 4 bases at V and 1 base at J; junction bases unmatched: 3. The CDR3 consists of 15 residues. The germline V gene has CDR1 LNHDA and CDR2 SQIVND (reference sequence).

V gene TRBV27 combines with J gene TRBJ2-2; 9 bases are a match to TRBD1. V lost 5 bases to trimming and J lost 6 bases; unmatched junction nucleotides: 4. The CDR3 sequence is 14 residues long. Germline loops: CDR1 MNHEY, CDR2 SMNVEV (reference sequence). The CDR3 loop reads CASSQDRGAGELFF. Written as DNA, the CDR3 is TGTGCCAGCAGTCAGGACAGGGGAGCCGGGGAGCTGTTTTTT.

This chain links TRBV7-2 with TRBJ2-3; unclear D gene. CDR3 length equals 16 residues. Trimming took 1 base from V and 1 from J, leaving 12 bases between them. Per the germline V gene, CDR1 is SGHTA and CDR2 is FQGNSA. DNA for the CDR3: TGTGCCAGCAGCTTAGTTAGACGGAGCCGCACAGATACGCAGTATTTT. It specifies CASSLVRRSRTDTQYF.

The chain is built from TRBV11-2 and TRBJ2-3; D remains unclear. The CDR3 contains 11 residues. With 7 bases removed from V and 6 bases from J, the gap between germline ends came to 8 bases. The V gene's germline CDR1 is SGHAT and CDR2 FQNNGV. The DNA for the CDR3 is TGTGCCAGCACGGTTCGGGATACGCAGTATTTT. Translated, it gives CASTVRDTQYF.

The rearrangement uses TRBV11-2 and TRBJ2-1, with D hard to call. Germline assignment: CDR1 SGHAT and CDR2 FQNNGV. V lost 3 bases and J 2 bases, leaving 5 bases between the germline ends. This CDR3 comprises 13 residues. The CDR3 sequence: CASSFAAYNEQFF. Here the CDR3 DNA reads TGTGCCAGCAGCTTTGCGGCCTACAATGAGCAGTTCTTC.

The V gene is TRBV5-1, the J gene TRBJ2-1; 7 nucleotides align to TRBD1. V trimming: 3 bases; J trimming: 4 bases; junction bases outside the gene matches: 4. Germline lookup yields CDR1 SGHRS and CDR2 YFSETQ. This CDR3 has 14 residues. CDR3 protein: CASSWGTDYNEQFF. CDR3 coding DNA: TGCGCCAGCAGCTGGGGGACAGATTACAATGAGCAGTTCTTC.

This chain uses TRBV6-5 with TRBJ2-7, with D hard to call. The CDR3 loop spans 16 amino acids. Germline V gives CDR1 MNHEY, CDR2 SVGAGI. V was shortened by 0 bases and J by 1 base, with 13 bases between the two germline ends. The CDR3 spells CASSYSPPPVSYEQYF. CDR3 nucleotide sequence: TGTGCCAGCAGTTACTCTCCCCCCCCGGTGTCCTACGAGCAGTACTTC.

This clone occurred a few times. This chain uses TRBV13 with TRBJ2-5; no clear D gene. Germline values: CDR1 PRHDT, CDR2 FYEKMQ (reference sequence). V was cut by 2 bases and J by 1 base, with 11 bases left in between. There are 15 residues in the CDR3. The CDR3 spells CASSLSLRFQETQYF. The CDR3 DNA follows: TGTGCCAGCAGCTTATCCTTGCGGTTCCAAGAGACCCAGTACTTC.

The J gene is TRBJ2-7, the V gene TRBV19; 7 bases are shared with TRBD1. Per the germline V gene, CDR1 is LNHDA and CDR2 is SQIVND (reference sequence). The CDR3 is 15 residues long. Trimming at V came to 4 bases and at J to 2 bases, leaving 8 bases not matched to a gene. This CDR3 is CASSNRGQPTYEQYF. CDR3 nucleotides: TGTGCCAGTAGTAACCGGGGACAGCCAACCTACGAGCAGTACTTC.

CDR3 protein: CASSFVNNEQFF. CDR3 coding DNA: TGTGCCAGCAGCTTCGTTAACAATGAGCAGTTCTTC. This sequence joins TRBV7-9 and TRBJ2-1; no firm D call. The CDR3 extends over 12 amino acids. Germline V gives CDR1 SEHNR, CDR2 FQNEAQ (reference sequence). Trimming left V 3 bases short and J 5 bases short, with 5 bases between.

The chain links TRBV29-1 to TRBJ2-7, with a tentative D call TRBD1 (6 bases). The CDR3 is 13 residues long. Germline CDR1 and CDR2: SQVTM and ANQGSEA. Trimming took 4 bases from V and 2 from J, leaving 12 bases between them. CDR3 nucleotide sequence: TGCAGCGTTGTCGTTACAGGGCCCTACGAGCAGTACTTC. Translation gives CSVVVTGPYEQYF.

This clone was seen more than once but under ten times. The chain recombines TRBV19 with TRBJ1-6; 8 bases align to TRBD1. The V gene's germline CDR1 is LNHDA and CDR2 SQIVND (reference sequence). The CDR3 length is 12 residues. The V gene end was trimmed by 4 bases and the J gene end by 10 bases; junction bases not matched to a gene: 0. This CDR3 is CASSTGGSPLHF. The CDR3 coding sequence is TGTGCCAGTAGTACAGGGGGCTCACCCCTCCACTTT.

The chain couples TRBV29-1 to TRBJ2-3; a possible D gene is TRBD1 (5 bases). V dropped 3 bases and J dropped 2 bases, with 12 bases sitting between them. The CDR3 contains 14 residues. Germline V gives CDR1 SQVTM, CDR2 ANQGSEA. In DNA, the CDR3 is TGCAGCGTTGACATACAGGATCTCACAGATACGCAGTATTTT. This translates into CSVDIQDLTDTQYF.

As DNA, the CDR3 is TGCGCCAGCAGCCGTATCACAGGGTACGAGCAGTACTTC. It encodes CASSRITGYEQYF. V gene TRBV4-3 combines with J gene TRBJ2-7; D perhaps matches TRBD1 (6 bases). CDR3 length: 13 amino acids. V was cut by 4 bases and J by 4 bases, with 11 bases left in between. Per germline, CDR1 LGHNA and CDR2 YSLEER.

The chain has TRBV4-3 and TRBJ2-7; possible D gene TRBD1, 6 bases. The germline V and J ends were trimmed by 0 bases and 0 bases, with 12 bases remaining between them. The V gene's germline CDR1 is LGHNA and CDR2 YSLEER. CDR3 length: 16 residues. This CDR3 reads CASSQDRGSLSYEQYF. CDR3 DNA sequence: TGCGCCAGCAGCCAAGACAGGGGTTCGCTCTCCTACGAGCAGTACTTC.

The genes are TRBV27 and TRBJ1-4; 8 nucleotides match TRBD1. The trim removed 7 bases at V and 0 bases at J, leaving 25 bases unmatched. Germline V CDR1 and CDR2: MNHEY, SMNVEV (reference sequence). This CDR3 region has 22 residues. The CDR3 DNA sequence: TGTGCCAGCACGGCCCGACTGCGGACAGGGTTTCGGGTTTTTGCAACTAATGAAAAACTGTTTTTT. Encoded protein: CASTARLRTGFRVFATNEKLFF. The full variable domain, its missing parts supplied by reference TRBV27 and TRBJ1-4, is EAQVTQNPRYLITVTGKKLTVTCSQNMNHEYMSWYRQDPGLGLRQIYYSMNVEVTDKGDVPEGYKVSRKEKRNFPLILESPSPNQTSLYFCASTARLRTGFRVFATNEKLFFGSGTQLSVL.